This T cell receptor beta chain came from a study of T-cell memory formation after mild COVID-19. This clonotype was recorded a few times. As yet, its antigen is unknown. TCRdb independently ran MiXCR on the 5' RACE reads; one entry per CDR3 protein. The sample carries a few hundred thousand distinct CDR3 sequences, approximately 20% recorded once. Findings of the study overall: Among clones contracting day 15 to 85, CD4/CD8 was balanced, whereas later expanders leaned CD4+.

The sample consisted of PBMCs or a T cell subset sorted from them (not recorded which). The sequence derives from a man between 18 and 35 years old who had mild COVID-19 (a few samples of this study predate the infection). Cell type and time point are not known.

Written as DNA, the CDR3 is TGCAGTGCTAGAGCCGGCCCCTACAATGAGCAGTTCTTC. It is translated as CSARAGPYNEQFF. The chain joins TRBV20-1 to TRBJ2-1, with D uncertain. The CDR3 is 13 residues long. Trimming left V 1 base short and J 2 bases short, with 6 bases between. Germline-derived CDR1 and CDR2 are DFQATT and SNEGSKA (reference sequence).